This passage covers 10 T cell receptor beta chains from one sample sequenced in a study of blood T cell repertoires in COVID-19. The repertoire was sequenced with immunoSEQ multiplex PCR; TCRdb's copy has only in-frame clones and lacks some. The table has approximately 140,000 clones, less than 90% seen once; the top ten hold approximately 2.2%. The sample was PBMCs or T cells enriched from blood (not recorded which). Receptor source: a woman aged 50 to 65 who had recovered from COVID-19.

The chain uses TRBV15 and TRBJ1-2; no clear D gene. There are 15 residues in the CDR3. Trimming removed 2 bases from V and 0 bases from J, with 10 bases in between. The germline gives CDR1 LNHNV, CDR2 YYDKDF (reference sequence). CDR3 in amino acids: CATSRHGRTNYGYTF. The CDR3 DNA is TGTGCCACCAGCAGACACGGTAGAACTAACTATGGCTACACCTTC.

The chain combines TRBV27 with TRBJ1-1; the match to TRBD1 covers 9 bases. Germline V gives CDR1 MNHEY, CDR2 SMNVEV (reference sequence). Unmatched junction bases numbered 10, after V lost 8 bases and J lost 0 bases. The CDR3 runs 16 residues. In nucleotides, the CDR3 is TGTGCCAGCCGGGGTTGGGACAGGGCACTGAACACTGAAGCTTTCTTT. Encoded protein: CASRGWDRALNTEAFF.

The CDR3 region has the DNA TGTGCCATCATGTTCCAGGACAGCGGAAACACCATATATTTT. Translating gives CAIMFQDSGNTIYF. The rearrangement uses TRBV10-3 and TRBJ1-3, with TRBD1 as a possible D gene (6 bases). The germline gives CDR1 ENHRY, CDR2 SYGVKD. CDR3 length equals 14 residues. Deletions cut 7 bases from V and 4 bases from J, with 14 bases between.

The chain carries TRBV2 and TRBJ2-7, with 7 bases fitting TRBD1. The CDR3 length is 15 residues. Germline V CDR1 and CDR2: SNHLY, FYNNEI. Trimming at V came to 6 bases and at J to 3 bases, leaving 11 bases not matched to a gene. The CDR3 sequence is CASRELGTAFYEQYF. CDR3 DNA sequence: TGTGCCAGCAGGGAGCTCGGGACAGCCTTCTACGAGCAGTACTTC.

The chain links TRBV12-5 to TRBJ2-5, with D perhaps matching TRBD2 (7 bases). The V gene lost 2 bases and the J gene lost 4 bases, with 17 bases spanning the gap. This CDR3 has 16 amino acids. Germline loops: CDR1 LGHNT, CDR2 FRNRAP. The CDR3 spells CASGLWGGPSRETQYF. Written as DNA, the CDR3 is TGTGCTAGTGGTTTGTGGGGGGGGCCTTCGAGAGAGACCCAGTACTTC.

This chain joins TRBV9 and TRBJ1-5, with TRBD1 matching over 7 bases. Per germline, CDR1 SGDLS and CDR2 YYNGEE. Trimming took 0 bases from V and 7 from J; bases not matched to a gene: 4. The CDR3 runs 14 residues. CDR3 sequence: CASSVGGGGQPQHF. CDR3 in DNA: TGTGCCAGCAGCGTAGGAGGGGGCGGGCAGCCCCAGCATTTT.

The chain carries TRBV7-2 and TRBJ2-5, with a tentative D call TRBD2 (5 bases). The V and J ends lost 4 bases and 2 bases respectively, with 11 bases between them. Germline loops: CDR1 SGHTA, CDR2 FQGNSA. The CDR3 is 14 amino acids. Here the CDR3 reads CASSYLDFQETQYF. In DNA, the CDR3 is TGTGCCAGCAGCTACCTGGACTTTCAAGAGACCCAGTACTTC.

This chain connects TRBV7-2 to TRBJ1-5, with no clear D. This CDR3 spans 15 amino acids. Per germline, CDR1 SGHTA and CDR2 FQGNSA. V lost 4 bases, J lost 2 bases, and 12 bases lay in between. The chain's CDR3 is CASSSPGLGNQPQHF. The CDR3 region has the DNA TGTGCCAGCAGCTCCCCAGGACTTGGCAATCAGCCCCAGCATTTT.

The chain is built from TRBV7-9 and TRBJ1-4, with 10 positions matching TRBD1. CDR1 and CDR2 (germline): SEHNR, FQNEAQ (reference sequence). Losses at the gene ends were 7 bases for V and 0 bases for J; bases not matched to a gene: 14. CDR3 length: 19 residues. The CDR3 protein is CASTLSRGGTGATNEKLFF. The CDR3 nucleotides are TGTGCCAGCACCCTATCTCGAGGGGGGACAGGGGCAACTAATGAAAAACTGTTTTTT.

The chain has TRBV7-9 and TRBJ1-6, with D possibly TRBD1 on 6 matching bases. V was clipped by 5 bases and J by 5 bases, with 13 bases between them. Germline V CDR1 and CDR2: SEHNR, FQNEAQ (reference sequence). CDR3 length: 15 residues. CDR3: CASSHLTGDNSPLHF. The CDR3 nucleotides read TGTGCCAGCAGCCATCTGACAGGTGATAATTCACCCCTCCACTTT.